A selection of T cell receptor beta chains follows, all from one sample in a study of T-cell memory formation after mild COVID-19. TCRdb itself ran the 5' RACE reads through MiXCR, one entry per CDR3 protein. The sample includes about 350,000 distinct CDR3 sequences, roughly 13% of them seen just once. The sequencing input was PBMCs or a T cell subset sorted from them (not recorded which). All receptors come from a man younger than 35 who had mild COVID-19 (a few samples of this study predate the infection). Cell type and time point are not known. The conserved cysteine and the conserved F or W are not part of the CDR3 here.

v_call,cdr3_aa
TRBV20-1,SAYPPGLAYNEQF
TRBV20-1,SAAGGPSEQF
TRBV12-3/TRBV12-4,ASSLAPSGANVLT
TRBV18,ASSPPSVNNEQF
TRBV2,ASRGDQETQY
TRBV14,ASRRDSNTGELF
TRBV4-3,ASGPPAGGTGELF
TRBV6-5,ASSYEGYSPLH
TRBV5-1,ASSPGTGEHSGELF
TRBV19,ASSAFNQPQH
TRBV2,ASEGAGGSTDTQY
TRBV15,ATSLLIQGPRGYGYT
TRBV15,ATSRTTPGYGYT
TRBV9,ASSGGHTEAF
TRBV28,ASSLKDDGRVSTGELF
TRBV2,ASKRDVHNEKLF
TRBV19,ASSISPFGNYGYT
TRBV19,ASSARTGVWSTEAF
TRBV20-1,SAISVNGNQPQH
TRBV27,ASSATGELF
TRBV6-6,ASSYGRRLTGELF
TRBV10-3,ATGDSKNTEAF
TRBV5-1,ASSLGGAGWFHEQY
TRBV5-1,ASSLGQGAVNEQF
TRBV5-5,ASSFAGQGTETQY
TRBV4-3,ASSQVRQVLAGGYYEQY
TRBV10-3,AIGGQGRGETQY
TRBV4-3,ASSPIWDFGTGELF
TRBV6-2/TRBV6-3,ASSLRDGQPQH
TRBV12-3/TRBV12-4,ASRGRDREYEQY
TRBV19,ASSTQTGGGNQPQH
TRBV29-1,SVGSNEQF
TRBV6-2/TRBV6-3,ASKPDRGSDQY
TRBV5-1,ASSLTGLADTQY
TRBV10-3,AISESGGSEQY
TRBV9,ASSVDGDNEQY
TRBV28,ASSYRGRLYGYT
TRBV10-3,AIREISTNTEAF
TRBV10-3,AIRTGREQY
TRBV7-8,ASSPGGLNQPQH
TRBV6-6,ASSYTPGAGIGEKLF
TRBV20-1,SATSNEKLF
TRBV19,ASSMGTSGGAWADTQY
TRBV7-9,ASSFGTSGHTGELF
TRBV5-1,ASSERGYTEAF
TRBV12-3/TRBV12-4,ASSTRTGSSTDTQY
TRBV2,ASSAGPYTGELF
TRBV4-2,ASSQDRTASREQY
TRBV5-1,ASSLTGTEKLF
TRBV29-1,SVEDIQGAGILYGYT